This T cell receptor beta chain was captured in a study of blood T cell repertoires in COVID-19 (dated by TCRdb to 2018 to 2021). With respect to the entire study: The collaborator samples originated in the United States, Italy and Spain and spanned the acute and convalescent phases of COVID-19. The material from the prospective study consisted of cDNA or gDNA derived from T cells, B-cell-depleted T cells, or PBMCs. The dataset comprised deeply sampled blood TCRbeta repertoires from subjects exposed to, actively infected with, or recovered from COVID-19. The repertoires were released in a freely available public database meant as a resource for research on the immune response to SARS-CoV-2. The samples were drawn from the first 160 participants of the ongoing ImmuneRACE study and from 1,254 subjects provided by 6 global collaborators. A de-identified subject ID, COVID-19 status, age in years and sex were almost always included in the sample metadata. Where HLA class I and class II types were available, the types were taken from metadata supplied by the sample provider, not from assay-based typing. What the authors observed across the whole study: The quantity of clinical and demographic metadata differed by source and by participant and was supplied without curation.

Collaborating institutions collected whole blood in K2EDTA tubes following their own protocols. For TCRbeta analysis, collaborators shipped samples in one of three forms: frozen whole blood, isolated PBMCs, or DNA extracted from either of those sample types. The junction carries 8 bases between V and J, which are trimmed by 5 bases and 7 bases respectively. The CDR3, cysteine through phenylalanine, is 12 amino acids long. CDR3 DNA is the only sequence kept; it has 36 bases, read in frame from the first base. CDR1 LNHDA and CDR2 SQIVND were looked up in the germline V gene (reference sequence). Worth noting for this clone: Which antigen it targets is not known. Per-base qualities were not stored, and no clone one base away is much larger.

TCRbeta CDR3 regions were amplified from genomic DNA using the immunoSEQ Assay, a bias-controlled multiplex PCR. The authors processed their data as follows. The number of nucleated cells in each sample was estimated by amplification of reference gene primers within the assay. Sequence reads were collapsed and filtered to measure the absolute abundance of every unique TCRbeta CDR3 rearrangement. For each sample, productive Simpson clonality was calculated by taking the square root of Simpson's diversity index across productive rearrangements. TCRdb holds this immuneACCESS table with in-frame rearrangements only. Some clones are missing; in checked studies, unresolved V genes explain under half, and the rest has no known cause. The V and J calls and clone size were taken over from that table, and D and trimming were inferred from the DNA. The sample table lists around 120,000 clones, 80% to 90% of them with a count of one. Of the sample, 32% falls within the top ten clones.

The chain employs TRBV19 and TRBJ2-2; the D gene cannot be named for sure. The specimen was peripheral blood. The receptor was isolated from an elderly woman with acute or convalescent COVID-19. The nucleotides are TGTGCCAGTAGTGGGTCAGGCGGGGAGCTGTTTTTT. This yields the protein CASSGSGGELFF.